These T cell receptor beta chains were read from a single sample in a study of cytomegalovirus exposure and HLA in healthy donors. Repertoires were generated with immunoSEQ multiplex PCR, while TCRdb's copy carries only in-frame clones and drops some. This sample yields approximately 280,000 clones, of which just over 85% are seen a single time; approximately 4.3% belongs to the top ten. What was sequenced was PBMCs. These receptors were obtained from a man aged 40-50 years in good health and CMV-seropositive. CDR3s include the opening cysteine and the closing phenylalanine or tryptophan. A D gene is named only where the DNA matches it firmly. Expanded clones are given a class, and other clones once, few, many or no size at all.

TRBJ2-5 | TRBV5-1 | TRBD1 | - | CASGTGDAETQYF | TGCGCCAGCGGGACAGGGGATGCAGAGACCCAGTACTTC
TRBJ2-7 | TRBV7-6 | TRBD1 | - | CASSSPGQGSYEQYF | TGTGCCAGCAGCTCACCGGGACAGGGTTCCTACGAGCAGTACTTC
TRBJ2-2 | TRBV28 | TRBD1 | - | CASSSGGTGNTGELFF | TGTGCCAGCAGTTCGGGCGGGACAGGGAACACCGGGGAGCTGTTTTTT
TRBJ2-1 | TRBV19 | TRBD2 | - | CASSFSGRFGNEQFF | TGTGCCAGTAGTTTTAGCGGGAGATTCGGCAATGAGCAGTTCTTC
TRBJ2-3 | TRBV27 | TRBD2 | - | CASSPRERGSDTQYF | TGTGCCAGCAGTCCCCGAGAGCGCGGGAGCGATACGCAGTATTTT
TRBJ2-7 | TRBV2 | TRBD1 | - | CASDSRTGNYEQYF | TGTGCCAGCGACTCCAGGACAGGGAACTACGAGCAGTACTTC
TRBJ1-2 | TRBV13 | - | few | CASSLTLSGWTGYTF | TGTGCCAGCAGCTTAACCCTTTCGGGGTGGACTGGCTACACCTTC
TRBJ2-7 | TRBV11-1 | TRBD1 | - | CASSPGTAYSYEQYF | TGTGCCAGCAGCCCCGGGACAGCCTACTCCTACGAGCAGTACTTC
TRBJ2-1 | TRBV19 | TRBD2 | - | CASSDSGREGNEQFF | TGTGCCAGTAGTGACAGCGGGAGGGAAGGGAATGAGCAGTTCTTC
TRBJ2-7 | TRBV7-8 | TRBD2 | - | CASSPSPGLAGLYEQYF | TGTGCCAGCAGCCCCTCCCCGGGACTAGCGGGACTCTACGAGCAGTACTTC
TRBJ1-2 | TRBV9 | TRBD1 | - | CASSVETGVGGYTF | TGTGCCAGCAGCGTAGAGACAGGGGTGGGGGGCTACACCTTC
TRBJ1-2 | TRBV6-4 | - | - | CASRPDGNYGYTF | TGTGCCAGCAGACCCGACGGGAACTATGGCTACACCTTC
TRBJ2-7 | TRBV5-1 | - | - | CASSGTSSDSYEQYF | TGCGCCAGCAGCGGAACGTCTAGCGACTCCTACGAGCAGTACTTC
TRBJ2-5 | TRBV18 | TRBD2 | - | CASSSAGIVETQYF | TGTGCCAGCTCATCAGCGGGAATCGTAGAGACCCAGTACTTC
TRBJ2-2 | TRBV2 | TRBD2 | - | CASSERPPLAGGNTGELFF | TGTGCCAGCAGTGAACGACCCCCCCTAGCGGGAGGAAACACCGGGGAGCTGTTTTTT
TRBJ2-1 | TRBV4-3 | - | - | CASSPYGFNEQFF | TGCGCCAGCAGCCCCTACGGGTTCAATGAGCAGTTCTTC
TRBJ2-1 | TRBV19 | TRBD2 | - | CASAYASGYNEQFF | TGTGCCTCAGCGTATGCTAGCGGTTACAATGAGCAGTTCTTC
TRBJ1-2 | TRBV7-3 | - | - | CSSSLTATAAYGYTF | TGTTCCAGCAGCTTAACTGCGACAGCAGCCTATGGCTACACCTTC
TRBJ1-5 | TRBV15 | TRBD1 | once | CATSRDSGGQPQHF | TGTGCCACCAGCAGAGATTCAGGGGGGCAGCCCCAGCATTTT
TRBJ1-1 | TRBV5-5 | TRBD1 | - | CASAGQRMNTEAFF | TGTGCCAGTGCGGGACAGCGAATGAACACTGAAGCTTTCTTT
TRBJ2-1 | TRBV11-1 | TRBD1 | - | CASSLAQGADGQFF | TGTGCCAGCAGCTTAGCACAGGGGGCCGACGGGCAGTTCTTC
TRBJ2-7 | TRBV10-3 | TRBD2 | - | CAIRREGLNEQYF | TGTGCCATCAGGCGGGAGGGCCTCAACGAGCAGTACTTC
TRBJ1-2 | TRBV5-1 | TRBD1 | few | CASSSSPAQGAYGYTF | TGCGCCAGCAGCTCATCCCCGGCGCAGGGGGCGTATGGCTACACCTTC
TRBJ2-7 | TRBV28 | TRBD1 | - | CASRPGTAYEQYF | TGTGCCAGCAGACCTGGGACAGCTTACGAGCAGTACTTC
TRBJ1-5 | TRBV7-2 | - | once | CASSAQGQGNQPQHF | TGTGCCAGCAGCGCACAGGGCCAAGGCAATCAGCCCCAGCATTTT
TRBJ1-1 | TRBV2 | TRBD1 | - | CASSEAAIGRGEGFF | TGTGCCAGCAGTGAAGCGGCTATAGGCAGGGGGGAAGGGTTCTTT
TRBJ2-3 | TRBV7-3 | - | - | CASSLNGYGAKTTDTQYF | TGTGCCAGCAGCTTAAACGGGTATGGAGCGAAAACCACAGATACGCAGTATTTT
TRBJ2-5 | TRBV2 | TRBD2 | - | CASSPTSGRETQYF | TGTGCCAGCAGTCCGACTAGCGGACGGGAGACCCAGTACTTC
TRBJ1-5 | TRBV6-5 | - | - | CASRDGQINQPQHF | TGTGCCAGCAGAGACGGACAGATCAATCAGCCCCAGCATTTT
TRBJ2-2 | TRBV5-1 | TRBD2 | - | CASSLSLAGSNTGELFF | TGCGCCAGCAGCTTGAGTCTAGCGGGATCTAACACCGGGGAGCTGTTTTTT
TRBJ2-7 | TRBV28 | TRBD2 | - | CASSSPSGAYEQYF | TGTGCCAGCAGTTCGCCTAGCGGGGCCTACGAGCAGTACTTC
TRBJ1-5 | TRBV7-8 | - | - | CASSLTEPYSNQPQHF | TGTGCCAGCAGCTTGACAGAACCCTATAGCAATCAGCCCCAGCATTTT
TRBJ2-7 | TRBV19 | TRBD2 | - | CASSTAAGAYEQYF | TGTGCCAGTAGTACCGCAGCGGGAGCCTACGAGCAGTACTTC
TRBJ2-7 | TRBV11-2 | - | - | CASSLARVFEQYF | TGTGCCAGCAGCTTAGCCAGGGTTTTCGAGCAGTACTTC
TRBJ1-1 | TRBV5-1 | TRBD1 | - | CASSFGTGGVTTEAFF | TGCGCCAGCAGCTTCGGGACAGGGGGGGTGACCACTGAAGCTTTCTTT
TRBJ2-7 | TRBV10-3 | - | - | CAIRDSSSYEQYF | TGTGCCATCAGGGACAGCAGCTCCTACGAGCAGTACTTC
TRBJ2-4 | TRBV5-4 | - | - | CASSLFSGVAKNIQYF | TGTGCCAGCAGCTTATTCAGCGGAGTAGCCAAAAACATTCAGTACTTC
TRBJ2-7 | TRBV4-2 | - | once | CASSQEWRAFYEQYF | TGTGCCAGCAGCCAAGAATGGAGGGCTTTCTACGAGCAGTACTTC
TRBJ2-7 | TRBV6-5 | TRBD2 | - | CASRPRRETYEQYF | TGTGCCAGCAGGCCCCGGCGGGAGACCTACGAGCAGTACTTC
TRBJ2-1 | TRBV28 | TRBD2 | - | CASSFPRLAGDGEQFF | TGTGCCAGCAGTTTTCCTCGACTAGCGGGAGACGGTGAGCAGTTCTTC
TRBJ2-5 | TRBV6-9 | - | few | CASSYGTGETQYF | TGTGCCAGCAGTTATGGTACGGGAGAGACCCAGTACTTC
TRBJ1-2 | TRBV2 | - | - | CARKGRGGNYGYTF | TGTGCCAGAAAGGGTAGAGGGGGTAACTATGGCTACACCTTC